These 17 T cell receptor beta chains came from one sample sequenced in a study of blood T cell repertoires in COVID-19. Profiled with immunoSEQ multiplex PCR; TCRdb holds only in-frame clones, not every one. Here the sample spans roughly 240,000 clones, 85% being singletons. Sequencing used PBMCs or T cells enriched from blood (not recorded which). The source of these receptors is a woman in her 50s with acute COVID-19.

This clone was counted a single time. The V gene is TRBV27, the J gene TRBJ1-5; 8 bases line up with TRBD1. The CDR3 is 14 amino acids. V trimming: 8 bases; J trimming: 2 bases; junction bases outside the gene matches: 5. Germline CDR1 and CDR2: MNHEY and SMNVEV (reference sequence). The CDR3 is CASAQGAGNQPQHF. The CDR3 DNA is TGTGCCAGCGCTCAGGGGGCCGGCAATCAGCCCCAGCATTTT.

A single count supports this clone. The chain recombines TRBV6-6 with TRBJ2-1; 8 bases map to TRBD2. From germline, CDR1 is MNHNY and CDR2 SVGAGI (reference sequence). This CDR3 contains 15 residues. V gave up 8 bases and J gave up 6 bases; unmatched junction bases: 12. The CDR3 region is CASDEGLGHVNEQFF. The CDR3, as DNA: TGTGCCAGCGACGAGGGACTAGGGCATGTCAATGAGCAGTTCTTC.

J is TRBJ1-2 and V is TRBV30; no reliable D call. The CDR3 has 14 amino acids. Germline CDR1 and CDR2: GTSNPN and SVGIG (reference sequence). V lost 3 bases, J lost 6 bases, and 17 bases lay in between. The CDR3 DNA follows: TGTGCCTGGAGGGAGATCTGGCAGACTCATGGCTACACCTTC. It is translated as CAWREIWQTHGYTF.

The J gene is TRBJ2-3, the V gene TRBV27; perhaps TRBD1 as D (6 bases). Germline CDR1 reads MNHEY; CDR2 reads SMNVEV (reference sequence). The CDR3 runs 14 residues. V lost 2 bases and J lost 8, with 14 bases in between. CDR3 sequence (DNA): TGTGCCAGCAGTTTAAAGGGATTAGGGGGTACGCAGTATTTT. It is translated as CASSLKGLGGTQYF.

The rearrangement joins TRBV7-2 to TRBJ2-7; TRBD2 aligns across 7 bases. The trim removed 1 base at V and 3 bases at J, leaving 6 bases unmatched. Germline values: CDR1 SGHTA, CDR2 FQGNSA. The CDR3 runs to 15 residues. The CDR3 DNA is TGTGCCAGCAGCTTAGGTGTTTGGGGGGGCTACGAGCAGTACTTC. This codes for CASSLGVWGGYEQYF.

The chain links TRBV10-1 to TRBJ2-7, with D maybe TRBD2 (6 bases). Germline V gives CDR1 WNHNN, CDR2 SYGVQD (reference sequence). The CDR3 consists of 13 residues. Trimming stripped 6 bases from V and 1 base from J, with 10 bases between. As DNA, the CDR3 is TGCGCCAGCAGCTCCAGCGGGTCCTACGAGCAGTACTTC. It specifies CASSSSGSYEQYF.

This clone was recorded only once. This rearrangement joins TRBV28 to TRBJ1-2; 10 bases fit TRBD1. Germline V lookup: CDR1 MDHEN, CDR2 SYDVKM. This CDR3 has 15 amino acids. J lost 4 bases, V lost 6 bases, and 8 bases had no gene match. The CDR3 DNA reads as TGTGCCAGCAGCCCAGACAGGGGGCGCATCTATGGCTACACCTTC. This encodes CASSPDRGRIYGYTF.

This chain joins TRBV27 and TRBJ2-7; 13 bases map to TRBD2. The germline CDR1 and CDR2 sequences are MNHEY and SMNVEV (reference sequence). Trimming at V came to 5 bases and at J to 5 bases, leaving 6 bases not matched to a gene. The CDR3 has 15 residues. The CDR3 sequence is CASSLGLAGQDEQYF. DNA for the CDR3: TGTGCCAGCAGTCTGGGACTAGCGGGGCAGGACGAGCAGTACTTC.

The rearrangement uses TRBV6-5 and TRBJ1-2; 7 positions agree with TRBD1. V trimming: 3 bases; J trimming: 6 bases; junction bases outside the gene matches: 7. The germline gives CDR1 MNHEY, CDR2 SVGAGI. This CDR3 contains 14 residues. As DNA, the CDR3 is TGTGCCAGCAGTTATCATCGTACAGGGGATGGCTACACCTTC. It is translated as CASSYHRTGDGYTF.

This clone was counted a single time. The rearrangement uses TRBV10-1 and TRBJ1-3, with 10 bases matching TRBD1. Germline V lookup: CDR1 WNHNN, CDR2 SYGVQD (reference sequence). The V and J ends lost 4 bases and 4 bases, in that order; junction bases with no gene match: 4. CDR3 length: 15 residues. This CDR3 reads CASSGGTGEGNTIYF. The CDR3 DNA sequence: TGCGCCAGCAGTGGGGGGACAGGGGAAGGAAACACCATATATTTT.

V gene TRBV28 combines with J gene TRBJ2-7; TRBD1 aligns across 10 bases. The V gene end was trimmed by 6 bases and the J gene end by 3 bases; junction bases not matched to a gene: 2. The CDR3 extends over 13 amino acids. Germline lookup yields CDR1 MDHEN and CDR2 SYDVKM. CDR3 region: CASRTGGSYEQYF. The DNA for the CDR3 is TGTGCCAGCAGGACAGGGGGCAGCTACGAGCAGTACTTC.

The chain has TRBV7-8 and TRBJ1-2, with TRBD1 identical over 10 bases. Germline V gene lookup returns CDR1 SGHVS and CDR2 FQNEAQ. The CDR3 sequence is 15 residues long. The J segment lost 4 bases and the V segment lost 5 bases, leaving 7 bases of the junction unmatched. The CDR3 coding sequence is TGTGCCAGCAGCAACTTTGGGACAGGGGTCTATGGCTACACCTTC. Translated: CASSNFGTGVYGYTF.

The CDR3 coding sequence is TGTGCCAGCAGCAAAGAAACCAGCCCTCCACAGAGCTCCTACGAGCAGTACTTC. It yields the protein CASSKETSPPQSSYEQYF. The chain recombines TRBV21-1 with TRBJ2-7; the tabulated D call, TRBD1, remains unverified against the DNA. TRBV21-1 is a pseudogene locus. The CDR3 runs to 18 residues.

The chain is built from TRBV7-3 and TRBJ1-1; maybe TRBD1 (5 bases). V lost 5 bases and J 5 bases, leaving 12 bases between the germline ends. The CDR3 contains 13 residues. Germline CDR1 reads SGHTA; CDR2 reads FQGTGA. The CDR3 DNA reads as TGTGCCAGCAGCCCCTCTGGGGCTACTGAAGCTTTCTTT. Protein product: CASSPSGATEAFF.

The chain joins TRBV7-2 to TRBJ1-1, with a possible D match to TRBD1 (6 bases). Trimming took off 3 bases at V and 3 bases at J, with 20 bases between the two ends. CDR1 is SGHTA and CDR2 is FQGNSA in the germline V gene. The CDR3 covers 17 residues. The CDR3 loop is CASSFFSGTLRDTEAFF. The CDR3 DNA sequence: TGTGCCAGCAGCTTTTTTTCAGGGACACTGAGGGACACTGAAGCTTTCTTT.

CDR3 in DNA: TGTGCCAGCAGCATCGGGGGGGCCGACAATGAGCAGTTCTTC. Translated, it gives CASSIGGADNEQFF. V usage is TRBV6-4 and J usage is TRBJ2-1, with 8 bases aligning to TRBD2. Germline V gene lookup returns CDR1 MRHNA and CDR2 SNTAGT. The J segment lost 5 bases and the V segment lost 6 bases, leaving 6 bases of the junction unmatched. The CDR3 is 14 amino acids.

The genes are TRBV6-2 or TRBV6-3 and TRBJ1-1, with D hard to call. V was cut by 0 bases and J by 8 bases, with 7 bases left in between. The CDR3 has 12 residues. From germline, CDR1 is MNHEY and CDR2 SVGEGT. CDR3 sequence reads: CASSYSVTEAFF. In DNA, the CDR3 is TGTGCCAGCAGTTACTCCGTGACAGAAGCTTTCTTT.